The 23 T cell receptor beta chains presented below share a single source sample, sequenced in a study of blood T cell repertoires in COVID-19. The repertoire was sequenced with immunoSEQ multiplex PCR; TCRdb's copy has only in-frame clones and lacks some. In the table there are 80,000 to 95,000 clones, approximately 86% of which are singletons. Sequenced: peripheral blood. These receptors originate from a woman of 80 years or more in a cohort sampled during active or convalescent COVID-19.

The J gene is TRBJ2-2, the V gene TRBV5-1, with 9 nucleotides matching TRBD2. This CDR3 is 16 amino acids long. The V gene end was trimmed by 4 bases and the J gene end by 4 bases; junction bases not matched to a gene: 8. The germline V gene encodes CDR1 SGHRS and CDR2 YFSETQ. The CDR3 here is CASSVIAGDSTGELFF. Written as DNA, the CDR3 is TGCGCCAGCAGCGTAATAGCGGGAGATAGCACCGGGGAGCTGTTTTTT.

The rearrangement joins TRBV5-1 to TRBJ2-7; D is possibly TRBD2 (5 bases). Trimming took 4 bases from V and 6 from J, leaving 11 bases between them. In germline, CDR1 is SGHRS, CDR2 YFSETQ. The CDR3 loop spans 12 amino acids. The DNA of the CDR3 is TGCGCCAGCAGCGTCTCTAGCACCGAGCAGTACTTC. It is translated as CASSVSSTEQYF.

The CDR3 nucleotides are TGTGCCAGCAGCTGTAGTAGGAGGGCCTACGAGTACGTC. It encodes CASSCSRRAYEYV. The rearrangement links TRBV7-9 to TRBJ2-7; D possibly corresponds to TRBD2 (6 bases). The CDR3 runs to 13 residues. Germline CDR1 reads SEHNR; CDR2 reads FQNEAQ (reference sequence). Trimming took 4 bases from V and 11 from J, leaving 18 bases between them.

The gene calls are TRBV6-1 and TRBJ2-2, with 9 bases identical to TRBD1. V lost 1 base, J lost 5 bases, and 8 bases stayed unmatched. This CDR3 is built from 17 residues. The germline V gene has CDR1 MNHNS and CDR2 SASEGT. Written as DNA, the CDR3 is TGTGCCAGCAGTGAAGTTGGGGGACAGGGTCGGACCGGGGAGCTGTTTTTT. Its translation is CASSEVGGQGRTGELFF.

This rearrangement joins TRBV9 to TRBJ2-7; 7 nucleotides agree with TRBD2. Trimming removed 0 bases from V and 1 base from J; junction bases left unmatched: 4. Per germline, CDR1 SGDLS and CDR2 YYNGEE. The CDR3 sequence is 15 residues long. In nucleotides, the CDR3 is TGTGCCAGCAGCGTAGGTGGAGCGGGATCCTACGAGCAGTACTTC. This translates into CASSVGGAGSYEQYF.

About this clone: At the DNA level, this CDR3 is encoded by other sequences in the same sample as well. V gene TRBV15 combines with J gene TRBJ1-2, with D perhaps matching TRBD1 (6 bases). V lost 0 bases and J 4 bases, leaving 12 bases between the germline ends. The germline gives CDR1 LNHNV, CDR2 YYDKDF (reference sequence). The CDR3 spans 15 residues. The CDR3 sequence: CATSRDSQGSYGYTF. The CDR3 nucleotides are TGTGCCACCAGCAGAGATAGCCAGGGGAGCTATGGCTACACCTTC.

The V gene is TRBV6-5, the J gene TRBJ1-2; D not resolved. CDR1 is MNHEY, CDR2 SVGAGI, per germline. Trimming took off 6 bases at V and 5 bases at J, with 16 bases between the two ends. The CDR3 covers 14 residues. The CDR3 bases are TGTGCCAGCAGACTCGGTCGGGTCGATTATGGCTACACCTTC. Its protein is CASRLGRVDYGYTF.

The sample holds one count of this clone. The chain is built from TRBV9 and TRBJ2-1; TRBD2 agrees at 8 bases. After removal of 2 bases from V and 8 bases from J, the junction contained 12 bases not matched to a gene. This CDR3 has 16 residues. Germline CDR1 SGDLS, CDR2 YYNGEE. The CDR3 region is CASSVLGTRAAHEQFF. CDR3 coding DNA: TGTGCCAGCAGCGTTCTCGGGACTAGGGCGGCCCATGAGCAGTTCTTC. The variable domain in full, with the rest retrieved from reference TRBV9 and TRBJ2-1, is DSGVTQTPKHLITATGQRVTLRCSPRSGDLSVYWYQQSLDQGLQFLIQYYNGEERAKGNILERFSAQQFPDLHSELNLSSLELGDSALYFCASSVLGTRAAHEQFFGPGTRLTVL.

The gene calls are TRBV6-2 or TRBV6-3 and TRBJ2-7; possible D gene TRBD2, 6 bases. This CDR3 has 17 residues. V lost 0 bases and J lost 2, with 17 bases in between. Germline CDR1 reads MNHEY; CDR2 reads SVGEGT. Here the CDR3 DNA reads TGTGCCAGCAGTTACTCTGTTGGGGCAGGGAGGACCTACGAGCAGTACGTC. This encodes CASSYSVGAGRTYEQYV.

J is TRBJ1-2 and V is TRBV7-9, with TRBD1 matching 10 bases. J lost 7 bases, V lost 5 bases, and 7 bases had no gene match. The CDR3 is 14 residues long. Germline assignment: CDR1 SEHNR and CDR2 FQNEAQ (reference sequence). CDR3 region: CASSQTGGAGGYTF. The CDR3 DNA is TGTGCCAGCAGCCAGACAGGGGGCGCTGGTGGCTACACCTTC.

The chain has TRBV27 and TRBJ1-2; D perhaps matches TRBD1 (5 bases). The germline gives CDR1 MNHEY, CDR2 SMNVEV (reference sequence). V was cut by 5 bases and J by 10 bases, with 20 bases left in between. The CDR3 covers 14 residues. The CDR3 spells CASSILWGTTDYTF. The CDR3 region has the DNA TGTGCCAGCAGTATACTTTGGGGCACAACGGACTACACCTTC.

The rearrangement links TRBV4-1 to TRBJ1-2, with D hard to call. The CDR3 is 12 residues long. V lost 1 base to trimming and J lost 5 bases, with 5 bases between them. The germline V gene encodes CDR1 MGHRA and CDR2 YSYEKL. In DNA form, the CDR3 reads TGCGCCAGCAGCCAAGTCGGGTATGGCTACACCTTC. This sequence encodes CASSQVGYGYTF.

A few counts support this clone. This chain links TRBV2 with TRBJ1-1, with 11 bases lining up with TRBD1. CDR1 and CDR2 (germline): SNHLY, FYNNEI. Trimming removed 6 bases from V and 10 bases from J; junction bases left unmatched: 10. The CDR3 extends over 14 amino acids. CDR3 coding DNA: TGTGCCAGCAGCGGGGACAGGGGGTCAATTGTAGCTTTCTTT. It specifies CASSGDRGSIVAFF.

The V gene is TRBV7-8, the J gene TRBJ2-7; 7 nucleotides line up with TRBD2. The germline V gene encodes CDR1 SGHVS and CDR2 FQNEAQ. J was trimmed by 7 bases and V by 5 bases; bases with no gene match: 8. This CDR3 spans 13 amino acids. The CDR3 reads CASSRAGVEEQYV. DNA of the CDR3: TGTGCCAGCAGCCGGGCGGGGGTTGAAGAGCAGTACGTC.

The rearrangement uses TRBV27 and TRBJ2-7; TRBD2 matches 14 bases. The junction had 17 bases not matched to a gene; V was cut back by 6 bases and J by 1 base. The CDR3 extends over 20 amino acids. From germline, CDR1 is MNHEY and CDR2 SMNVEV (reference sequence). CDR3 in amino acids: CASSTYPPGLAGELSYEQYV. The DNA for the CDR3 is TGTGCCAGCAGCACCTATCCCCCGGGACTAGCGGGAGAGTTGTCCTACGAGCAGTACGTC.

The sample holds one count of this clone. The CDR3 sequence is CASSAGSYNEQFF. CDR3 DNA sequence: TGTGCCAGTAGTGCAGGTAGCTACAATGAGCAGTTCTTC. The genes are TRBV19 and TRBJ2-1; D remains ambiguous. Trimming removed 5 bases at V and 3 bases at J, with 8 bases between. Looked up from germline, CDR1 is LNHDA and CDR2 is SQIVND (reference sequence). The CDR3 is 13 residues long.

The genes are TRBV15 and TRBJ2-5, with TRBD2 as a possible D gene (6 bases). The V and J ends lost 0 bases and 4 bases respectively, with 9 bases between them. The CDR3 runs 14 residues. Germline values: CDR1 LNHNV, CDR2 YYDKDF (reference sequence). Written as DNA, the CDR3 is TGTGCCACCAGCAGAGATCGAGCGGGAGAGACCCAGTACTTC. As protein: CATSRDRAGETQYF.

This clone was detected only a few times. The gene calls are TRBV4-2 and TRBJ1-4; 8 bases fit TRBD1. V dropped 3 bases and J dropped 8; count of bases not matched to a gene: 5. CDR1 is LGHNA, CDR2 YNFKEQ, per germline. The CDR3 is 14 residues long. The CDR3 DNA reads TGTGCCAGCAGCCACGGACAGGGAAGAGAAAAACTGTTTTTT. It yields the protein CASSHGQGREKLFF.

The chain carries TRBV5-6 and TRBJ1-2; no clear D. The V end was cut by 0 bases, the J end by 0 bases, with 6 bases between. The CDR3 totals 14 residues. CDR1 and CDR2 (germline): SGHDT, YYEEEE. CDR3 DNA: TGTGCCAGCAGCTTGGCCCGGTCTAACTATGGCTACACCTTC. This translates into CASSLARSNYGYTF.

In its sample, this clone was seen a few times. The chain combines TRBV14 with TRBJ1-6; a possible D gene is TRBD1 (6 bases). This CDR3 has 16 amino acids. Trimming removed 4 bases from V and 7 bases from J, with 17 bases in between. The germline gives CDR1 SGHDN, CDR2 FVKESK. CDR3 bases: TGTGCCAGCAGCCGAAGGGGGACATGGCGGAATTCACCCCTCCACTTT. It is translated as CASSRRGTWRNSPLHF.

This chain connects TRBV11-3 to TRBJ2-5; D remains ambiguous. V was shortened by 0 bases and J by 1 base, with 9 bases between the two germline ends. Germline V gives CDR1 SGHNT, CDR2 YENEEA. The CDR3 is 15 amino acids. The CDR3 coding sequence is TGTGCCAGCAGCTTAGAAGGAGCCGTCCAAGAGACCCAGTACTTC. Translating it yields CASSLEGAVQETQYF.

This chain connects TRBV28 to TRBJ1-6; unclear D gene. Trimming took 7 bases from V and 6 from J, leaving 16 bases between them. Looked up from germline, CDR1 is MDHEN and CDR2 is SYDVKM. The CDR3 consists of 15 residues. The CDR3: CASNDGGQSNSPLHF. The CDR3 bases are TGTGCCAGCAATGATGGAGGGCAGAGTAATTCACCCCTCCACTTT.

The chain couples TRBV7-8 to TRBJ1-1, with unresolved D. The CDR3 is made up of 15 amino acids. Trimming took 1 base from V and 2 from J, leaving 11 bases between them. Germline CDR1 reads SGHVS; CDR2 reads FQNEAQ. The CDR3 bases are TGTGCCAGCAGCTTAGGGGCTGCCGTTAACACTGAAGCTTTCTTT. It specifies CASSLGAAVNTEAFF.